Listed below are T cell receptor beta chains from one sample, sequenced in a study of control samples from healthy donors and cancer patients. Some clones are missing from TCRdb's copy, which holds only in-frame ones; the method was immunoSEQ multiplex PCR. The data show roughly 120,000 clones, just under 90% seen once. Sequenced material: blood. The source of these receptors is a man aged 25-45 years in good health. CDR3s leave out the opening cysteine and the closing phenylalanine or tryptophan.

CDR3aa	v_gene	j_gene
ASSLLGDENTEAF	TRBV11-3	TRBJ1-1
ASSYNRASLNTEAF	TRBV5-6	TRBJ1-1
ASRLPGANVLT	TRBV19	TRBJ2-6
ASSLSGSGNTIY	TRBV3-1/TRBV3-2	TRBJ1-3
ASSLAPRSPLH	TRBV7-8	TRBJ1-6
ASSLQGANGYT	TRBV28	TRBJ1-2
ASGGTGDTGELF	TRBV2	TRBJ2-2
ASSSYQPGKRETQY	TRBV7-2	TRBJ2-5
ASSLGGRANYGYT	TRBV11-1	TRBJ1-2
ASSLAGASNQPQH	TRBV5-1	TRBJ1-5
ASSHSWGLSYNEQF	TRBV3-1/TRBV3-2	TRBJ2-1
ASGARGMSYNEQF	TRBV14	TRBJ2-1
ATSAQPNYGYT	TRBV24-1	TRBJ1-2
ASSLEARGRETQY	TRBV7-6	TRBJ2-5
ASSQDWRGGTDTQY	TRBV4-2	TRBJ2-3
ASSGIQGGEAF	TRBV10-1	TRBJ1-1
ASSDTGDPTNEKLF	TRBV9	TRBJ1-4
ASSVGEGQDGYT	TRBV9	TRBJ1-2
ASSQGGSANNGYT	TRBV3-1/TRBV3-2	TRBJ1-2
ASSLGVGSSGANVLT	TRBV11-3	TRBJ2-6
ASSARPEVGLRGSEAF	TRBV19	TRBJ1-1
ATSVSGEQNQPQH	TRBV24-1	TRBJ1-5
ASSVGGGGGAVDTQY	TRBV9	TRBJ2-3